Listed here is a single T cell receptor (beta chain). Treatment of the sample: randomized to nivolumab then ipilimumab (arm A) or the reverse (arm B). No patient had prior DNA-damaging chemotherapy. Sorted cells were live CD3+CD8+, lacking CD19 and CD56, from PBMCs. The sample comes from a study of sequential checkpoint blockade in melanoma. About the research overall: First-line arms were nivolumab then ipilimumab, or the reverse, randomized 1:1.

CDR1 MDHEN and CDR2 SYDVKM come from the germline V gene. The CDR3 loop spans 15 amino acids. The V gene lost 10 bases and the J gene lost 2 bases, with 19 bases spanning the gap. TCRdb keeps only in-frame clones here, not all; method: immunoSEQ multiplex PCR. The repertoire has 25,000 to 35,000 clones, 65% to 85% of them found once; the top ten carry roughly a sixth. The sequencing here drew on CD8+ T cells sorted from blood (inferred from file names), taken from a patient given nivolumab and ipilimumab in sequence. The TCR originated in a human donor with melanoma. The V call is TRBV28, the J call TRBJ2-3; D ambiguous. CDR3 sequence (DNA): TGTGCCACCCGTCGTTATAGTGCTTCCACAGATACGCAGTATTTT. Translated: CATRRYSASTDTQYF.